Listed below are T cell receptor beta chains from one sample, sequenced in a study of tissue T cells after allogeneic stem cell transplantation. The method was immunoSEQ multiplex PCR; TCRdb's version includes in-frame clones alone and lacks a portion of them. This table holds around 6,600 clones, approximately 70% found once. Source: tissue from the stomach, taken at autopsy. Every receptor here comes from a woman aged 18-55 years with breast cancer. Each CDR3 is given with its conserved first and last residue. The D gene is left open where the match is weak. Size is omitted from some rows. Given values are once, few, many or a class for expanded clones.

cdr3_aa | cdr3_nt | d_call | clone_size | v_call | cdr3_length | j_call
CASQNRGNQPQHF | TGTGCCAGCCAAAACAGGGGGAATCAGCCCCAGCATTTT | TRBD1 | medium-sized | TRBV28 | 13 | TRBJ1-5
CASSLTWGPGYEQYF | TGCGCCAGCAGCTTAACTTGGGGGCCGGGCTACGAGCAGTACTTC | . | . | TRBV5-1 | 15 | TRBJ2-7
CASSLLGGSTDTQYF | TGTGCCAGCAGCTTATTGGGGGGGAGCACAGATACGCAGTATTTT | TRBD2 | . | TRBV7-3 | 15 | TRBJ2-3
CASSSVGSGKPYEQYF | TGTGCCAGCAGTTCGGTCGGTAGCGGGAAACCCTACGAGCAGTACTTC | TRBD2 | . | TRBV6-2/TRBV6-3 | 16 | TRBJ2-7
CASSLGSHYGYTF | TGTGCCAGCAGCTTGGGATCGCACTATGGCTACACCTTC | . | few | TRBV11-2 | 13 | TRBJ1-2
CASSPQGALDEQYF | TGCGCCAGCAGCCCTCAGGGGGCCCTGGACGAGCAGTACTTC | TRBD1 | . | TRBV5-1 | 14 | TRBJ2-7
CASSLERTFYGYTF | TGTGCCAGCAGCTTAGAAAGAACTTTTTACGGCTACACCTTC | . | . | TRBV7-8 | 14 | TRBJ1-2
CASGSELARPSDTQYF | TGTGCTAGTGGTTCGGAGCTCGCGAGACCGTCAGATACGCAGTATTTT | . | . | TRBV12-5 | 16 | TRBJ2-3
CASSLIGGGADTQYF | TGTGCCAGCAGCCTCATTGGGGGCGGGGCAGATACGCAGTATTTT | . | few | TRBV9 | 15 | TRBJ2-3
CASSRGGAGNTIYF | TGTGCCAGTAGTAGAGGGGGGGCTGGAAACACCATATATTTT | . | few | TRBV19 | 14 | TRBJ1-3
CASSLGGLAYNEQFF | TGTGCCAGCAGCTTAGGTGGACTAGCCTACAATGAGCAGTTCTTC | TRBD2 | . | TRBV7-8 | 15 | TRBJ2-1
CASSVGLGREPQHF | TGTGCCAGCAGCGTAGGGCTGGGAAGGGAGCCCCAGCATTTT | . | . | TRBV9 | 14 | TRBJ1-5
CASSLWQATSEKLFF | TGTGCCAGCAGTTTATGGCAGGCGACTAGCGAAAAACTGTTTTTT | . | few | TRBV28 | 15 | TRBJ1-4
CASSFNRGGVTEAFF | TGTGCCAGCAGCTTCAACCGAGGGGGGGTCACTGAAGCTTTCTTT | . | once | TRBV5-4 | 15 | TRBJ1-1
CASSLRHLGGYTF | TGTGCCAGCAGTTTGAGGCACCTCGGTGGCTACACCTTC | . | . | TRBV12-3/TRBV12-4 | 13 | TRBJ1-2